This T cell receptor (beta chain) was documented in a study of T cell repertoires in cytomegalovirus infection (dated 2019 in TCRdb). Describing the broader study: Because public TCR beta signatures pointed to carriage of CMV infection together with the matching HLA type, the HLA type of each donor mattered for the analysis. The full study reports these points: In both this cohort and an independent roughly 400-donor cohort, the cumulative frequency of public TCR beta family members distinguished carriers of CMV infection plus the relevant HLA type. The ex vivo response was dominated by HLA-C-restricted CMV-specific TCR beta clonotypes, which also provided the single most frequent clonotype in two of eight donors.

This clonotype appeared many times. Its antigen remains undetermined. Base qualities are not recorded, but no much larger clone differs from it by a single base. As encoded in the germline V gene (reference sequence), CDR1 is SEHNR while CDR2 is FQNEAQ. The CDR3 runs 14 amino acids, cysteine and phenylalanine included. CDR3 DNA is the only sequence kept; it has 42 bases, read in frame from the first base. V sheds 5 bases and J sheds 5 bases, leaving 15 bases between their ends. Sequencing instrument: Illumina HiSeq 1500. In TCRdb, the public reads were trimmed at Q25 with fastp and aligned with MiXCR, with productive beta chains retained. Every entry covers one CDR3 protein and lists the most common genes and DNA from its rows. The sample records some 97,000 distinct CDR3 sequences, more than 20% of which are singletons. Of the sample, more than 35% falls within the top ten clones.

The sequence derives from a human donor in good health (CMV status not recorded). Some clones in this sample may be carry-over from other donors' samples. The material sequenced was CD8+ T cells from PBMCs. The chain couples TRBV7-9 to TRBJ1-1; the D segment could be TRBD1, given 5 matching bases. The DNA sequence is as follows: TGTGCCAGCAGCGGGGGGGTCCTGGGGACTGAAGCTTTCTTT. It encodes CASSGGVLGTEAFF.